A single sample gave rise to the 12 T cell receptor beta chains below, sequenced in a study of cytomegalovirus exposure and HLA in healthy donors. The PCR had 60 Vbeta and 13 Jbeta primers. Some clones are missing from TCRdb's copy, which holds only in-frame ones; the method was immunoSEQ multiplex PCR. This table has under 200,000 clones, roughly 70% appearing once. The sample taken for sequencing was PBMCs. The receptors derive from a woman aged 30 to 39 in good health and CMV-seronegative.

This chain connects TRBV10-3 to TRBJ1-3; D unresolved. Germline V gene sequence: CDR1 ENHRY, CDR2 SYGVKD. CDR3 length: 13 amino acids. Trimming left V 11 bases short and J 2 bases short, with 13 bases between. The CDR3 DNA follows: TGTGCCGGCAGGCAGGCTACTGGAAACACCATATATTTT. Its translation: CAGRQATGNTIYF.

The chain uses TRBV6-1 and TRBJ1-2; D not certain. CDR1 and CDR2 from the germline V gene are MNHNS and SASEGT. V was cut by 4 bases and J by 8 bases, with 14 bases left in between. The CDR3 spans 13 residues. The CDR3 spells CASSAGAARGYTF. The CDR3 DNA reads TGTGCCAGCAGTGCGGGAGCCGCTAGGGGCTACACCTTC.

The V gene is TRBV4-1, the J gene TRBJ2-5; possible D gene TRBD2, 6 bases. CDR1 is MGHRA and CDR2 is YSYEKL in the germline V gene. The V end was cut by 0 bases, the J end by 2 bases, with 13 bases between. This CDR3 comprises 16 residues. Written as DNA, the CDR3 is TGCGCCAGCAGCCAAGATATGGGAGGTGGTCAAGAGACCCAGTACTTC. Translation gives CASSQDMGGGQETQYF.

The chain employs TRBV5-1 and TRBJ2-7; D is ambiguous. V was trimmed by 0 bases and J by 9 bases, leaving 7 bases between them. CDR3 length: 11 amino acids. From germline, CDR1 is SGHRS and CDR2 YFSETQ. The CDR3 loop is CASSLGARQYF. CDR3 DNA: TGCGCCAGCAGCTTGGGAGCCCGGCAGTACTTC. Looking up the rest from reference TRBV5-1 and TRBJ2-7 gives the full variable domain: KAGVTQTPRYLIKTRGQQVTLSCSPISGHRSVSWYQQTPGQGLQFLFEYFSETQRNKGNFPGRFSGRQFSNSRSEMNVSTLELGDSALYLCASSLGARQYFGPGTRLTVT.

The chain recombines TRBV6-1 with TRBJ2-1, with 10 bases aligning to TRBD2. The V gene end was trimmed by 5 bases and the J gene end by 7 bases; junction bases not matched to a gene: 5. This CDR3 is built from 14 residues. CDR1 and CDR2 from the germline V gene are MNHNS and SASEGT. The CDR3 region has the DNA TGTGCCAGCAGTTCAGCGGGAGGGCCGAATGAGCAGTTCTTC. Protein product: CASSSAGGPNEQFF.

V and J are TRBV10-3 and TRBJ2-7; 9 bases agree with TRBD2. This CDR3 contains 18 residues. With V trimmed by 4 bases and J by 0 bases, 13 bases remained unmatched. Germline V lookup: CDR1 ENHRY, CDR2 SYGVKD. The CDR3 region is CAISARRLAGSSSYEQYF. The CDR3, as DNA: TGTGCCATCAGTGCCAGAAGGCTAGCGGGGAGTTCCTCCTACGAGCAGTACTTC.

This chain links TRBV4-1 with TRBJ2-7, with D perhaps TRBD2 (5 bases). Per germline, CDR1 MGHRA and CDR2 YSYEKL. The CDR3 has 15 amino acids. With 5 bases removed from V and 2 bases from J, the gap between germline ends came to 16 bases. The CDR3 loop is CASSTRLGLTYEQYF. CDR3 sequence (DNA): TGCGCCAGCAGCACCCGACTCGGACTTACCTACGAGCAGTACTTC.

V gene TRBV27 combines with J gene TRBJ2-2, with 7 bases that match TRBD1. Trimming cost V 6 bases and J 6 bases; bases outside gene matches: 4. CDR1 and CDR2 from the germline V gene are MNHEY and SMNVEV (reference sequence). The CDR3 loop spans 13 amino acids. Here the CDR3 DNA reads TGTGCCAGCAGACCAACAGGGGCCGGGGAGCTGTTTTTT. It encodes CASRPTGAGELFF.

The J gene is TRBJ2-3, the V gene TRBV7-3; a weak D match, TRBD2 (5 bases). CDR3 length: 16 residues. V lost 3 bases to trimming and J lost 2 bases, with 15 bases between them. Germline V gene data show CDR1 as SGHTA and CDR2 as FQGTGA. As DNA, the CDR3 is TGTGCCAGCAGCTTGATGGCGGGTACCATCACAGATACGCAGTATTTT. Residues: CASSLMAGTITDTQYF.

This clone was seen more than once but under ten times. The V and J genes are TRBV7-2 and TRBJ1-4; the D gene is possibly TRBD1 (5 bases). CDR3 size: 14 residues. Germline CDR1 SGHTA, CDR2 FQGNSA. V was trimmed by 5 bases and J by 8 bases, leaving 15 bases between them. The CDR3 bases are TGTGCCAGCAGCGTTCGCGGGGGTCGGGAAAAACTGTTTTTT. As protein: CASSVRGGREKLFF. The variable domain in full, with the rest retrieved from reference TRBV7-2 and TRBJ1-4, is GAGVSQSPSNKVTEKGKDVELRCDPISGHTALYWYRQSLGQGLEFLIYFQGNSAPDKSGLPSDRFSAERTGGSVSTLTIQRTQQEDSAVYLCASSVRGGREKLFFGSGTQLSVL.

The V call is TRBV19, the J call TRBJ2-5; 8 bases align to TRBD1. Germline values: CDR1 LNHDA, CDR2 SQIVND (reference sequence). With V trimmed by 10 bases and J by 4 bases, 17 bases remained unmatched. The CDR3 spans 16 residues. CDR3 DNA: TGTGCCACCGCCGAGGCCCGGACAGGGCTCCGAGAGACCCAGTACTTC. It codes for CATAEARTGLRETQYF.

This chain joins TRBV18 and TRBJ1-1; unclear D gene. The germline V gene encodes CDR1 KGHSH and CDR2 LQKENI. The V gene lost 8 bases and the J gene lost 1 base, with 8 bases spanning the gap. The CDR3 is 12 residues long. The CDR3 is CASARENTEAFF. Here the CDR3 DNA reads TGTGCCAGCGCTCGGGAGAACACTGAAGCTTTCTTT.